This T cell receptor beta chain originates from a study of blood T cell repertoires in COVID-19. V was clipped by 2 bases and J by 0 bases, with 7 bases between them. The CDR3 has 13 residues. Germline CDR1 is SQVTM and CDR2 is ANQGSEA. Under the authors' procedure: The assay estimated nucleated cells by amplifying reference gene primers. Sequencing used immunoSEQ multiplex PCR; TCRdb keeps in-frame clones, though not all of them. The DNA gave D and trimming, while V, J and clone size come from that table. The repertoire holds approximately 210,000 clones, with over 75% as singletons. In its sample, this clone was seen once.

This clonotype was sampled from a man aged 45-60 years with COVID-19, enrolled during active disease. V usage is TRBV29-1 and J usage is TRBJ1-1; D gene uncertain. The sequenced sample consisted of peripheral blood. The CDR3 sequence is CSVERGMNTEAFF. For the CDR3, the DNA is TGCAGCGTTGAACGAGGCATGAACACTGAAGCTTTCTTT.